The T cell receptor (beta chain) under discussion was sequenced for a study of neurological immune-mediated disorders. Turning to the study itself: Secondary progressive disease was present in 3, and relapsing-remitting disease in roughly 30, of the roughly 35 multiple sclerosis patients. Study observations and caveats: Private repertoires in all groups were suggested by the absence of shared CDR3 amino acid sequences among expanded clones across subjects.

This clonotype was found many times. Its antigen is undetermined. This CDR3 region has 15 residues. Germline V gene sequence: CDR1 SGHTA, CDR2 FQGNSA. The germline V and J ends were trimmed by 4 bases and 7 bases, with 16 bases remaining between them. Synthesis of cDNA was carried out by template-switch 5'RACE. The reaction used 10-nucleotide random UMIs. One entry per CDR3 protein, called by TCRdb with MiXCR from the 5' RACE reads. The sample lists 55,000 to 65,000 distinct CDR3 sequences, about 4% occurring once. For the unsorted libraries, 2 million PBMCs stored at -80 C served as input. V and J are TRBV7-2 and TRBJ1-4, with D perhaps matching TRBD1 (6 bases). The sequencing sample was made of PBMCs. This receptor was taken from a woman between 45 and 65 years old with multiple sclerosis. This CDR3 is CASSSLGGRGEKLFF. As DNA, the CDR3 is TGTGCCAGCAGCTCCCTAGGGGGGCGCGGTGAAAAACTGTTTTTT.